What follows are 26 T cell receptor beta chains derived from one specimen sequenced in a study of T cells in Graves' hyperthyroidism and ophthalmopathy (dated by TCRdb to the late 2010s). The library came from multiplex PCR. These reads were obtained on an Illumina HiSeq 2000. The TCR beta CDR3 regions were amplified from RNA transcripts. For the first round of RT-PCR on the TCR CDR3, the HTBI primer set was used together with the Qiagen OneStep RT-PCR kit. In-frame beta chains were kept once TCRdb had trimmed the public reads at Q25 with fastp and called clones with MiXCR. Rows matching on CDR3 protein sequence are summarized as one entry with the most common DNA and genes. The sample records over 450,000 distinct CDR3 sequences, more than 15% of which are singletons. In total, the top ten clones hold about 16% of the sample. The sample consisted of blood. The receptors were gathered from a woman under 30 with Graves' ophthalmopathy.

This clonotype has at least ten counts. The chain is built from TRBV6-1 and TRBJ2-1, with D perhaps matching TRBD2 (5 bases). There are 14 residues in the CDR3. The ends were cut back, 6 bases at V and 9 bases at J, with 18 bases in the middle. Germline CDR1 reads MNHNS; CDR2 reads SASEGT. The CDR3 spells CASSLGSGLSEQFF. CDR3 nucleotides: TGTGCCAGCAGCCTTGGATCGGGGTTGAGTGAGCAGTTCTTC.

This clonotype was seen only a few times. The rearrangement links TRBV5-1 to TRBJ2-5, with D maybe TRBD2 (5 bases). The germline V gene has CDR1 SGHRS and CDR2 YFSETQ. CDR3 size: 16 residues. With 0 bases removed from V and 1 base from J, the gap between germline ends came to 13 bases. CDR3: CASSLAQAVLQETQYF. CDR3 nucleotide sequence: TGCGCCAGCAGCTTGGCCCAAGCGGTACTCCAAGAGACCCAGTACTTC.

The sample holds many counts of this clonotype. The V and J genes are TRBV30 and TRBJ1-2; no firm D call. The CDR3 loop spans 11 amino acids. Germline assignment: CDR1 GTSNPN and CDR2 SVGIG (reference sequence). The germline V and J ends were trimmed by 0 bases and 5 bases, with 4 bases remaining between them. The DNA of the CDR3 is TGTGCCTGGAGTGTACTTTATGGCTACACCTTC. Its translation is CAWSVLYGYTF. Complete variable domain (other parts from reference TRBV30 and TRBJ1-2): SQTIHQWPATLVQPVGSPLSLECTVEGTSNPNLYWYRQAAGRGLQLLFYSVGIGQISSEVPQNLSASRPQDRQFILSSKKLLLSDSGFYLCAWSVLYGYTFGSGTRLTVV.

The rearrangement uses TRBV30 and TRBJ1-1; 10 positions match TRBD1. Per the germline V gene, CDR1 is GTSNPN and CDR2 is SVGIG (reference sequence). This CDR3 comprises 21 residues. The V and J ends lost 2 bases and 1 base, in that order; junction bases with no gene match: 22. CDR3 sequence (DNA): TGTGCCTGGAGTCTGACCTGGACAGGGGGACGTTTAAATCTAAAGAACACTGAAGCTTTCTTT. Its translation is CAWSLTWTGGRLNLKNTEAFF.

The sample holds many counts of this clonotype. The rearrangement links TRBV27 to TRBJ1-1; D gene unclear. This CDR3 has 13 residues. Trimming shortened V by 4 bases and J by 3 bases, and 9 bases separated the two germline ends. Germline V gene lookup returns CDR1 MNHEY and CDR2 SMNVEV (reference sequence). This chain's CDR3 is CASSSAADTEAFF. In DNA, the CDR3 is TGTGCCAGCAGTTCAGCGGCGGACACTGAAGCTTTCTTT.

The CDR3 coding sequence is TGCGCCAGCAGCCGAGATCAGGGTAACGGCTATGGCTACACCTTC. Translation: CASSRDQGNGYGYTF. The chain joins TRBV4-1 to TRBJ1-2; D possibly corresponds to TRBD1 (5 bases). The length of the CDR3 is 15 residues. The V gene's germline CDR1 is MGHRA and CDR2 YSYEKL. Trimming pared 4 bases from V and 4 bases from J, leaving 16 bases between.

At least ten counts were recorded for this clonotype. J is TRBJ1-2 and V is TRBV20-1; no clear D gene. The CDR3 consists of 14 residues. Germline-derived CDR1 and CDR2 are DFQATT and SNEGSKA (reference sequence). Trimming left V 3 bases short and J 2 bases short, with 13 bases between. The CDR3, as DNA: TGCAGTGCTAGTGTGGTAGGAGTAAACTATGGCTACACCTTC. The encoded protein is CSASVVGVNYGYTF.

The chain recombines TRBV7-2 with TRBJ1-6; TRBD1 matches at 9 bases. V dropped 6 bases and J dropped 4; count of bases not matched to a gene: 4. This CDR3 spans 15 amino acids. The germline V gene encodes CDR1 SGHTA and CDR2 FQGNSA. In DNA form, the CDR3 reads TGTGCCAGCAGTATGGACAGGGGTTATAATTCACCCCTCCACTTT. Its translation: CASSMDRGYNSPLHF. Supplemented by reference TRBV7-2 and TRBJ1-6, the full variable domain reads GAGVSQSPSNKVTEKGKDVELRCDPISGHTALYWYRQSLGQGLEFLIYFQGNSAPDKSGLPSDRFSAERTGGSVSTLTIQRTQQEDSAVYLCASSMDRGYNSPLHFGNGTRLTVT.

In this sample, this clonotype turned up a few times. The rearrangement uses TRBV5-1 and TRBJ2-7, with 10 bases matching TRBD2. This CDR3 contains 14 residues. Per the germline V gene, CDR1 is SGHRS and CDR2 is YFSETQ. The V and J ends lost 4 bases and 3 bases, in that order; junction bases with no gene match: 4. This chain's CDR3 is CASSASGRGYEQYF. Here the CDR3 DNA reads TGCGCCAGCAGCGCAAGCGGGAGGGGCTACGAGCAGTACTTC.

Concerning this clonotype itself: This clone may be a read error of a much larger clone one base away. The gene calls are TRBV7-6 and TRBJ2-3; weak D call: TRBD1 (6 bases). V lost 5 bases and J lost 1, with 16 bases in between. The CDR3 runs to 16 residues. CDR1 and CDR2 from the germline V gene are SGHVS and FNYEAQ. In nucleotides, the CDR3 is TGTGCCAGCAGCGACGGATGGGGGCTCGGCACAGATACGCAGTATTTT. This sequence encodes CASSDGWGLGTDTQYF. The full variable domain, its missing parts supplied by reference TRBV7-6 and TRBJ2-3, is GAGVSQSPRYKVTKRGQDVALRCDPISGHVSLYWYRQALGQGPEFLTYFNYEAQQDKSGLPNDRFSAERPEGSISTLTIQRTEQRDSAMYRCASSDGWGLGTDTQYFGPGTRLTVL.

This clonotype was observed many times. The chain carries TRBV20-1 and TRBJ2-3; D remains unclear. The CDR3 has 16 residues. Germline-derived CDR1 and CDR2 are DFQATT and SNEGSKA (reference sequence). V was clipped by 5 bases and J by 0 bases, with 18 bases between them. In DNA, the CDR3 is TGCAGTGCTCTCCATCGGGTGGCCACTAGCACAGATACGCAGTATTTT. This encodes CSALHRVATSTDTQYF.

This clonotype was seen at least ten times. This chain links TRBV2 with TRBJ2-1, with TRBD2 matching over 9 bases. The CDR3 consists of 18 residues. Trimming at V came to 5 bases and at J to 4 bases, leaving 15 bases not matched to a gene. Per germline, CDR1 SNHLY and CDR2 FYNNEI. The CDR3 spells CASSPGTLAGGPYNEQFF. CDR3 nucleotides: TGTGCCAGCAGTCCTGGGACGTTGGCGGGAGGGCCTTACAATGAGCAGTTCTTC.

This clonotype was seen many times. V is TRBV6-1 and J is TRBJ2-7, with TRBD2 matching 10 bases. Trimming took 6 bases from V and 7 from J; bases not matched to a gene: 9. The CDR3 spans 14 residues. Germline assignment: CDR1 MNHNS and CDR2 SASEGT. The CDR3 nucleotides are TGTGCCAGCAGAGGGGTAGCGGGAGGTGATGAGCAGTACTTC. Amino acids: CASRGVAGGDEQYF.

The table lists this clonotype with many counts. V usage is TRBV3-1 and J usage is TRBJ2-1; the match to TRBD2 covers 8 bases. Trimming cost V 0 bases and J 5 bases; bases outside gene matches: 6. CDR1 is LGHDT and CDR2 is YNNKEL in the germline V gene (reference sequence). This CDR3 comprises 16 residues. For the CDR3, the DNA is TGTGCCAGCAGCCAAGATTCCCGGGGGGGGAACAATGAGCAGTTCTTC. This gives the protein CASSQDSRGGNNEQFF.

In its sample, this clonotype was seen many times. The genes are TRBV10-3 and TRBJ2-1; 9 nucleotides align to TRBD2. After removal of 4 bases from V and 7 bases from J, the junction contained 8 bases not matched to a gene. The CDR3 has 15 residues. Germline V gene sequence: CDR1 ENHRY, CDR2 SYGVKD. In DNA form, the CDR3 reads TGTGCCATCAGTGGGTGGCGGGGGGGCCAGAATGAGCAGTTCTTC. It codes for CAISGWRGGQNEQFF.

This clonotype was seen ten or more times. For the CDR3, the DNA is TGTGCCAGCAGCTTTCCGAGGGGAACTGAAGCTTTCTTT. Its translation: CASSFPRGTEAFF. The chain recombines TRBV7-3 with TRBJ1-1, with D perhaps TRBD1 (5 bases). The CDR3 loop spans 13 amino acids. Trimming pared 3 bases from V and 5 bases from J, leaving 10 bases between. Per the germline V gene, CDR1 is SGHTA and CDR2 is FQGTGA.

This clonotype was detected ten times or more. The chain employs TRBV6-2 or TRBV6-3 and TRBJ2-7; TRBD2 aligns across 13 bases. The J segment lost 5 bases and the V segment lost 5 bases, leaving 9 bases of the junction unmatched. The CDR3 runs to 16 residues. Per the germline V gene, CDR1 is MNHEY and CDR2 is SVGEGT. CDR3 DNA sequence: TGTGCCAGCAGTCAAACTAGCGGGAGGGCCGGTAACGAGCAGTACTTC. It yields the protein CASSQTSGRAGNEQYF.

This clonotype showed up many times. The CDR3 DNA reads as TGTGCCAGCAGACCGGGACTTTCCTACGAGCAGTACTTC. Residues: CASRPGLSYEQYF. This sequence joins TRBV27 and TRBJ2-7; tentative D call: TRBD2 (6 bases). Trimming shortened V by 6 bases and J by 1 base, and 10 bases separated the two germline ends. The CDR3 runs 13 residues. Germline CDR1 and CDR2: MNHEY and SMNVEV (reference sequence).

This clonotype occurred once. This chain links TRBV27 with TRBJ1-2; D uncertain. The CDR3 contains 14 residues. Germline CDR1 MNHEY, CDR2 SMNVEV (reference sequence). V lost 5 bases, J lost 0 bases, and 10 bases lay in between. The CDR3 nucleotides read TGTGCCAGCAGTGTAAGGCAATCTAACTATGGCTACACCTTC. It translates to CASSVRQSNYGYTF.

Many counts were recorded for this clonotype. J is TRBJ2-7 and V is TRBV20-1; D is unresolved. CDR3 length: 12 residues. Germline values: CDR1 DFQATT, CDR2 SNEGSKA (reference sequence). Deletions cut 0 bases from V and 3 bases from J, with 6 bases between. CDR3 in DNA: TGCAGTGCTAGAGAGTTTGGCTACGAGCAGTACTTC. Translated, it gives CSAREFGYEQYF.

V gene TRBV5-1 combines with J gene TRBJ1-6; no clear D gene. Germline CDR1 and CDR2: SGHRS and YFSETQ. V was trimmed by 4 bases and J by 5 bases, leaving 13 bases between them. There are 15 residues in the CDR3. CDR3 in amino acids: CASSRQGPDNSPLHF. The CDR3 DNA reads TGCGCCAGCAGCCGCCAAGGGCCCGATAATTCACCCCTCCACTTT.

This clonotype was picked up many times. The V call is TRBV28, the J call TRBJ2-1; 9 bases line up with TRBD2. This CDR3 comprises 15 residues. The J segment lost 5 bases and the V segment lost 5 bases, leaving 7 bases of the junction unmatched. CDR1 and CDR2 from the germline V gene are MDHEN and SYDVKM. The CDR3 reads CASSRGLASHNEQFF. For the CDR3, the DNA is TGTGCCAGCAGTAGGGGACTAGCTTCCCACAATGAGCAGTTCTTC.

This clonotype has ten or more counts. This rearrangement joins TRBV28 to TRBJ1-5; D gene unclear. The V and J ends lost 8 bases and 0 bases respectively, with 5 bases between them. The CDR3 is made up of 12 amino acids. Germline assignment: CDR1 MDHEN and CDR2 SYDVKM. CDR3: CASRYSNQPQHF. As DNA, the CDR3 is TGTGCCAGCCGGTATAGCAATCAGCCCCAGCATTTT.

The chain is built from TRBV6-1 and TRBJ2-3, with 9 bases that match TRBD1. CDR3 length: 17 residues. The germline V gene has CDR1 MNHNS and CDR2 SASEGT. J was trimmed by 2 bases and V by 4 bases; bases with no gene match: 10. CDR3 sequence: CASSAGDRESHTDTQYF. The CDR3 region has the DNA TGTGCCAGCAGTGCTGGGGACAGGGAATCACACACAGATACGCAGTATTTT.

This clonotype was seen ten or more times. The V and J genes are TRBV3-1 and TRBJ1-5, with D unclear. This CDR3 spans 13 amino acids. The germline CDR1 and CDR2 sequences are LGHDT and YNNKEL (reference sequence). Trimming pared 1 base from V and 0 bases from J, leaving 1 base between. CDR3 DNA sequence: TGTGCCAGCAGCCAAGGTAGCAATCAGCCCCAGCATTTT. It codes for CASSQGSNQPQHF.

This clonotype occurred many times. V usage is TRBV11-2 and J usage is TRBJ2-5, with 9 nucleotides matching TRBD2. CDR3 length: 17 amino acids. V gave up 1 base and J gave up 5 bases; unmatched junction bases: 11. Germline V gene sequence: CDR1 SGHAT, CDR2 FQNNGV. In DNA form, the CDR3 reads TGTGCCAGCAGCTTAGTTCGCGGGGGGGCGTTTTTGGAGACCCAGTACTTC. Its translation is CASSLVRGGAFLETQYF.